This T cell receptor beta chain was sequenced during a study of shared clonotypes between healthy human individuals. Study-wide background: Researchers assigned three CD4 naive, three CD4 memory, two CD8 naive and one CD8 memory plate to each donor.

Naivety among CD8 cells was defined by CD45RO negativity and positive CCR7 selection, thereby excluding terminally differentiated effector memory CD45RA+ cells. Among the donors, all were Caucasian adults who lived in Nashville, Tennessee. CDR1 is SGHAT and CDR2 is FQNNGV in the germline V gene. V shed 5 bases, J shed 6 bases, and the junction held 11 bases outside the gene matches. The CDR3 contains 17 residues. Some clones are missing from TCRdb's copy, which holds only in-frame ones; the method was immunoSEQ multiplex PCR. The table lists around 600,000 clones, approximately 96% of them singletons.

The origin of this receptor is a woman aged 30 to 39 in good health. J is TRBJ2-2 and V is TRBV11-2, with 11 bases aligning to TRBD2. The sample taken for sequencing was naive CD8+ T cells sorted from blood. CDR3 loop: CASSHGLAGGLPGELFF. CDR3 sequence (DNA): TGTGCCAGCAGCCACGGACTAGCGGGTGGACTCCCCGGGGAGCTGTTTTTT.